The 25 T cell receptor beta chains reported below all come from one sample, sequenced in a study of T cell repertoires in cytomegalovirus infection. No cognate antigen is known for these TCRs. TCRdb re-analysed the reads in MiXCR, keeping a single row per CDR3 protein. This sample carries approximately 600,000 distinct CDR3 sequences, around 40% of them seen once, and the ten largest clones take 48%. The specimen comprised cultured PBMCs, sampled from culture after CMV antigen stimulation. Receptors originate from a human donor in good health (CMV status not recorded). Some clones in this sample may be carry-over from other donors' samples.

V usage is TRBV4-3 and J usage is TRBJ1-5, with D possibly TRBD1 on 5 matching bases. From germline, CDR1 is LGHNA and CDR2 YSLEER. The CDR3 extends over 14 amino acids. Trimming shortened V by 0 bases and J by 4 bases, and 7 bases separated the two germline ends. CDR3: CASSQDGGNQPQHF. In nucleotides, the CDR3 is TGCGCCAGCAGCCAAGATGGGGGGAATCAGCCCCAGCATTTT.

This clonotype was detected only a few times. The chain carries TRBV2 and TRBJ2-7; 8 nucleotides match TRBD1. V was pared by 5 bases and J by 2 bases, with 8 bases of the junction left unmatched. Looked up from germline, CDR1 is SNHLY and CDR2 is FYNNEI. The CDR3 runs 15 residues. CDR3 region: CASSKIWDRTYEQYF. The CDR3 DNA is TGTGCCAGCAGTAAAATATGGGACAGGACCTACGAGCAGTACTTC.

In nucleotides, the CDR3 is TGTGCCAGTCGATTAGCGGGGGATTACTCTGGGGCCAACGTCCTGACTTTC. It codes for CASRLAGDYSGANVLTF. The chain has TRBV6-6 and TRBJ2-6, with 9 bases fitting TRBD2. Unmatched junction bases numbered 9, after V lost 9 bases and J lost 0 bases. Per the germline V gene, CDR1 is MNHNY and CDR2 is SVGAGI (reference sequence). CDR3 length: 17 amino acids.

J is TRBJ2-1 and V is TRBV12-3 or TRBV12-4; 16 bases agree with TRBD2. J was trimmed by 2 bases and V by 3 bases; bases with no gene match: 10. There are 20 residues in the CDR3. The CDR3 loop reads CASSFRAPGLAGGTYNEQFF. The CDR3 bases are TGTGCCAGCAGTTTCCGGGCCCCGGGACTAGCGGGAGGGACCTACAATGAGCAGTTCTTC.

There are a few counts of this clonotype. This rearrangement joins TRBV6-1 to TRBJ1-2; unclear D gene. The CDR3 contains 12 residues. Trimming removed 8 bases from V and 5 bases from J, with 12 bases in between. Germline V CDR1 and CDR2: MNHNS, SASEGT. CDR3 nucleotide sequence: TGTGCCAGCGGGTACGGAGCATATGGCTACACCTTC. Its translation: CASGYGAYGYTF.

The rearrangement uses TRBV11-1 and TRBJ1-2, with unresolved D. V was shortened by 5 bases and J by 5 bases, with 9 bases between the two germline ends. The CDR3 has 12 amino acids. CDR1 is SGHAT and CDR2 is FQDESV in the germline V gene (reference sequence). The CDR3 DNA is TGTGCCAGCAGCCGCAACAGATATGGCTACACCTTC. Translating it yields CASSRNRYGYTF.

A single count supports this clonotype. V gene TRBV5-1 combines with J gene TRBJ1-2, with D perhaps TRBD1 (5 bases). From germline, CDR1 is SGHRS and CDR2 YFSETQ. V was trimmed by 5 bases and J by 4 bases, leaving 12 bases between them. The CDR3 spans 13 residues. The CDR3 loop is CASSYDSRYGYTF. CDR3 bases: TGCGCCAGCAGTTATGACAGCCGCTATGGCTACACCTTC.

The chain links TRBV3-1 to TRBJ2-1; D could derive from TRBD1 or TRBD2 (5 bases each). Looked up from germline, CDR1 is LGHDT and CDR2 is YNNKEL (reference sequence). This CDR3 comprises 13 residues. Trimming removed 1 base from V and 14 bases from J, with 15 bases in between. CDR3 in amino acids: CASSQVSGAREFF. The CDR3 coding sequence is TGTGCCAGCAGCCAAGTGTCCGGGGCTAGAGAGTTCTTC.

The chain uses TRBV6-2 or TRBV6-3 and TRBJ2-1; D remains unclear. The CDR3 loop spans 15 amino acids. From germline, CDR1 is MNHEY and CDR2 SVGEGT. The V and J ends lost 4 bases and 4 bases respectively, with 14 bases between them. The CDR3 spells CASSFPATAYNEQFF. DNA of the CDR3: TGTGCCAGCAGTTTCCCCGCTACAGCGTACAATGAGCAGTTCTTC.

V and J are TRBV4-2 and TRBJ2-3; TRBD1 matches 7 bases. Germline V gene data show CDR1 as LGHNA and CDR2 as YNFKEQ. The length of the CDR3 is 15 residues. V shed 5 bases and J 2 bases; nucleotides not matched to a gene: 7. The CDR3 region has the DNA TGTGCCAGCAGCTTACGACAGGGTCTCACAGATACGCAGTATTTT. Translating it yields CASSLRQGLTDTQYF.

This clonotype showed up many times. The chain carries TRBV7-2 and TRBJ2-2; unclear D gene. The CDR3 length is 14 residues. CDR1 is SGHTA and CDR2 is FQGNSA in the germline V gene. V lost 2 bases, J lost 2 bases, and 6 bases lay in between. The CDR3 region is CASSLLANTGELFF. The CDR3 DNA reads TGTGCCAGCAGCTTACTGGCTAACACCGGGGAGCTGTTTTTT. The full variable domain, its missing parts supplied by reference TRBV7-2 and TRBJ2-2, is GAGVSQSPSNKVTEKGKDVELRCDPISGHTALYWYRQSLGQGLEFLIYFQGNSAPDKSGLPSDRFSAERTGGSVSTLTIQRTQQEDSAVYLCASSLLANTGELFFGEGSRLTVL.

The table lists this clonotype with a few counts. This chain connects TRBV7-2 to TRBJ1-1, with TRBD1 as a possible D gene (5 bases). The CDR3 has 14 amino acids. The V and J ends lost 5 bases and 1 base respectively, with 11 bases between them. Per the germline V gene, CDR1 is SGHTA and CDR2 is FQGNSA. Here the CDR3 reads CASSPRTSNTEAFF. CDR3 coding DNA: TGTGCCAGCAGCCCGAGGACATCGAACACTGAAGCTTTCTTT. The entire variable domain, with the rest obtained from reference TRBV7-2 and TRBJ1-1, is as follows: GAGVSQSPSNKVTEKGKDVELRCDPISGHTALYWYRQSLGQGLEFLIYFQGNSAPDKSGLPSDRFSAERTGGSVSTLTIQRTQQEDSAVYLCASSPRTSNTEAFFGQGTRLTVV.

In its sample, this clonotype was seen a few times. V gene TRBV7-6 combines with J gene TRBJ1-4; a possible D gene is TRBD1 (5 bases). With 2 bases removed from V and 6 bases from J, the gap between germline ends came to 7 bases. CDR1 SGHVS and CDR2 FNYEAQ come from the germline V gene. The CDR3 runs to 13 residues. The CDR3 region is CASSLTRDEKLFF. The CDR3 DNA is TGTGCCAGCAGCTTAACCAGGGATGAAAAACTGTTTTTT.

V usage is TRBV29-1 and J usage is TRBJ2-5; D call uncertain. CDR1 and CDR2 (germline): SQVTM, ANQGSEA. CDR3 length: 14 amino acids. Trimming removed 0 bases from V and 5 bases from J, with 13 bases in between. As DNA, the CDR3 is TGCAGCGTTGAAGATCGGACGCAGAGGGAGACCCAGTACTTC. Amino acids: CSVEDRTQRETQYF.

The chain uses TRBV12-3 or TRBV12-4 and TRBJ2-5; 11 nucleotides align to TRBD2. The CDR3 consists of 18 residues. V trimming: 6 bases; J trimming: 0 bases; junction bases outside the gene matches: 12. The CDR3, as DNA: TGTGCCAGCAGCCCGGGCGGCAGACTAGCGGGGTACCAAGAGACCCAGTACTTC. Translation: CASSPGGRLAGYQETQYF.

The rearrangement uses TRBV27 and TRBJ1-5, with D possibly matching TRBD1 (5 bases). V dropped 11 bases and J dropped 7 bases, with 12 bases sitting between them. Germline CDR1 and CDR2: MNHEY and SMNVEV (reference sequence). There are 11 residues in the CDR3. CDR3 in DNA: TGTGCCGCGGGAGGGGAACAGCCCCAGCATTTT. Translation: CAAGGEQPQHF.

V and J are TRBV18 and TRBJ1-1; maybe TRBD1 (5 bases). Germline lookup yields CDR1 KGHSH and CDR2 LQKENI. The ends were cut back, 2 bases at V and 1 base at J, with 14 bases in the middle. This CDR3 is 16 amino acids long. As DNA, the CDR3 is TGTGCCAGCTCACCAGATGGGGCTAGAAGGAACACTGAAGCTTTCTTT. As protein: CASSPDGARRNTEAFF.

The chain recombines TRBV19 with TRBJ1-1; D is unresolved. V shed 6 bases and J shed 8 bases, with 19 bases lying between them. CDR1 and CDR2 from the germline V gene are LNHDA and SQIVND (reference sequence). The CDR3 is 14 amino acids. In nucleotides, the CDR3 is TGTGCCAGTAGACCGGTCCAGAATTCCCTAGAAGCTTTCTTT. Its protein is CASRPVQNSLEAFF. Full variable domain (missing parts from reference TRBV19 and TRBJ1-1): DGGITQSPKYLFRKEGQNVTLSCEQNLNHDAMYWYRQDPGQGLRLIYYSQIVNDFQKGDIAEGYSVSREKKESFPLTVTSAQKNPTAFYLCASRPVQNSLEAFFGQGTRLTVV.

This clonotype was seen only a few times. CDR3 coding DNA: TGCGCCAGCAGCCAATCACACACCGGGGAGCTGTTTTTT. Its translation is CASSQSHTGELFF. V and J are TRBV4-1 and TRBJ2-2; the D is unclear. The CDR3 is made up of 13 amino acids. The germline gives CDR1 MGHRA, CDR2 YSYEKL. Between the trimmed V and J ends, which lost 2 bases and 3 bases, there was a span of 4 bases.

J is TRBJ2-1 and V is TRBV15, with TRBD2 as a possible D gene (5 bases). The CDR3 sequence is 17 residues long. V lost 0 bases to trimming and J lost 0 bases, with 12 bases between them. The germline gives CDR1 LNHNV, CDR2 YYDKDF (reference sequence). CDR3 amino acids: CATSRDYGGPSYNEQFF. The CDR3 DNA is TGTGCCACCAGCAGAGATTACGGCGGGCCCTCCTACAATGAGCAGTTCTTC. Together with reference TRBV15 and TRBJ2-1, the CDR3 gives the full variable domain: DAMVIQNPRYQVTQFGKPVTLSCSQTLNHNVMYWYQQKSSQAPKLLFHYYDKDFNNEADTPDNFQSRRPNTSFCFLDIRSPGLGDTAMYLCATSRDYGGPSYNEQFFGPGTRLTVL.

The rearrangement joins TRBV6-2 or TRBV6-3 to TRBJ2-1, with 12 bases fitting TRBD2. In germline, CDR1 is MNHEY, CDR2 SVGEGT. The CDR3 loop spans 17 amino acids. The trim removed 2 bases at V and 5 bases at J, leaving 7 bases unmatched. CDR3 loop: CASSYHLAGGVNNEQFF. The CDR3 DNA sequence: TGTGCCAGCAGTTACCACCTAGCGGGAGGGGTAAACAATGAGCAGTTCTTC.

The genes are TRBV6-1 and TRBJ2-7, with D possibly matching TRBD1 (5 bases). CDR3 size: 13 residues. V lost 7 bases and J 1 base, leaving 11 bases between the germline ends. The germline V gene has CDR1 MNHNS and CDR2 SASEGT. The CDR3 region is CASTHRQSYEQYF. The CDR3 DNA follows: TGTGCCAGCACCCACCGACAGTCCTACGAGCAGTACTTC.

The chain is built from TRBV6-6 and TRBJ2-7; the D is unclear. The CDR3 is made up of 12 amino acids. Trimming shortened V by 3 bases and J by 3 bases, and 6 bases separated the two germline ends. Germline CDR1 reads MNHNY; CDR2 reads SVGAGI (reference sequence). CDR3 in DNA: TGTGCCAGCAGTTATTCCGACTACGAGCAGTACTTC. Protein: CASSYSDYEQYF.

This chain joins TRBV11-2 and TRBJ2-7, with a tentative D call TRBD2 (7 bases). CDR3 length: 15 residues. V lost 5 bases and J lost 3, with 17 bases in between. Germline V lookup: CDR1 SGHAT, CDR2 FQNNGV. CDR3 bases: TGTGCCAGCAGCCAAGGGGGAGGGACGGTCTACGAGCAGTACTTC. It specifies CASSQGGGTVYEQYF. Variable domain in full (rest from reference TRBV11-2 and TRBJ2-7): EAGVAQSPRYKIIEKRQSVAFWCNPISGHATLYWYQQILGQGPKLLIQFQNNGVVDDSQLPKDRFSAERLKGVDSTLKIQPAKLEDSAVYLCASSQGGGTVYEQYFGPGTRLTVT.

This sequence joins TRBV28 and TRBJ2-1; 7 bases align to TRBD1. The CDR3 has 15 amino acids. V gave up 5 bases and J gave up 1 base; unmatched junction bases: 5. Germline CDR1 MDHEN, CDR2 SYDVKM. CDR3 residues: CASSPRGQSYNEQFF. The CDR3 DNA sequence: TGTGCCAGCAGTCCACGGGGACAGTCCTACAATGAGCAGTTCTTC.